This T cell receptor (beta chain) was found in a study of CD8+ T cells in alopecia areata. The germline V gene has CDR1 SGHAT and CDR2 FQNNGV. This CDR3 is 15 amino acids long. The ends were cut back, 1 base at V and 4 bases at J, with 13 bases in the middle. This clone has just one count. Investigators isolated RNA and reverse transcribed it into cDNA to act as the sequencing template. Only in-frame clones appear in the TCRdb table, and some are missing; sequencing was by immunoSEQ multiplex PCR. The table has about 110,000 clones, roughly three fifths seen once. The treatment: oral pan-JAK inhibitor, 5-10 mg twice daily.

The J gene is TRBJ2-5, the V gene TRBV11-2, with TRBD1 as a possible D gene (6 bases). The receptor comes from a human donor with alopecia areata. Sequences were derived from CD8+ T cells sorted from blood, sampled at week 24, from a patient treated with tofacitinib. This CDR3 reads CASSLVTGRGETQYF. The CDR3 bases are TGTGCCAGCAGCTTAGTGACAGGTCGGGGAGAGACCCAGTACTTC.